One T cell receptor (beta chain) is described in this entry. The data belong to a study of T cell changes during pregnancy in multiple sclerosis. V lost 3 bases to trimming and J lost 3 bases, with 12 bases between them. This CDR3 region has 14 residues. The V gene's germline CDR1 is SGHAT and CDR2 FQDESV (reference sequence). Here immunoSEQ multiplex PCR was the method, and the copy in TCRdb shows in-frame clones only, minus some. The sample holds 85,000 to 90,000 clones, about 91% seen once. The source was peripheral blood, collected in the first trimester of pregnancy. This TCR was recovered from a female donor in good health, enrolled as a control in a pregnancy study. V usage is TRBV11-1 and J usage is TRBJ2-7, with unresolved D. The CDR3 coding sequence is TGTGCCAGCAGCTTCGCTCTAGGCGGCTACGAGCAGTACTTC. Translating gives CASSFALGGYEQYF.